The 17 T cell receptor beta chains reported below all come from one sample, sequenced in a study of identical twins. TCRdb re-called the 5' RACE reads with MiXCR, one entry per CDR3 protein. The data contain 540,000 or so distinct CDR3 sequences, approximately 20% of them singletons. The same sample was also studied in work on yellow fever vaccine responses in identical twins.

Sample: CD4+ T cells sorted from blood. The receptor source for this set is a young woman in good health.

This chain links TRBV7-9 with TRBJ2-3, with a tentative D call TRBD1 (5 bases). V lost 10 bases and J 8 bases, leaving 22 bases between the germline ends. From germline, CDR1 is SEHNR and CDR2 FQNEAQ (reference sequence). This CDR3 region has 14 residues. Written as DNA, the CDR3 is TGTGCCACCCAGATTGACAGTTCCTCGATTACGCAGTATTTT. Amino acid sequence: CATQIDSSSITQYF. Variable domain in full (rest from reference TRBV7-9 and TRBJ2-3): DTGVSQNPRHKITKRGQNVTFRCDPISEHNRLYWYRQTLGQGPEFLTYFQNEAQLEKSRLLSDRFSAERPKGSFSTLEIQRTEQGDSAMYLCATQIDSSSITQYFGPGTRLTVL.

This clonotype was recorded a few times. V gene TRBV7-6 combines with J gene TRBJ2-5; no reliable D call. Germline V gene data show CDR1 as SGHVS and CDR2 as FNYEAQ. This CDR3 is 15 amino acids long. V was clipped by 5 bases and J by 0 bases, with 13 bases between them. CDR3 nucleotides: TGTGCCAGCAGCCTACTGGCCGAGTACCAAGAGACCCAGTACTTC. Translation: CASSLLAEYQETQYF.

Only a few counts were recorded for this clonotype. This chain links TRBV20-1 with TRBJ2-5; D not resolved. V dropped 6 bases and J dropped 5 bases, with 16 bases sitting between them. The CDR3 contains 13 residues. Germline V gene lookup returns CDR1 DFQATT and CDR2 SNEGSKA (reference sequence). CDR3 amino acids: CSAEGFIWETQYF. The CDR3 DNA reads as TGCAGTGCCGAAGGCTTTATCTGGGAGACCCAGTACTTC.

The CDR3 here is CSAPALAGSYEQYF. Here the CDR3 DNA reads TGCAGTGCTCCCGCACTAGCGGGGTCCTACGAGCAGTACTTC. This chain uses TRBV20-1 with TRBJ2-7; the match to TRBD2 covers 10 bases. V lost 5 bases and J lost 1; bases outside the gene matches: 5. The CDR3 is made up of 14 amino acids. Per germline, CDR1 DFQATT and CDR2 SNEGSKA (reference sequence).

This clonotype has more than one count but fewer than ten. This chain links TRBV9 with TRBJ2-5; either TRBD1 or TRBD2 may fit D (7 bases each). V was clipped by 4 bases and J by 6 bases, with 19 bases between them. The CDR3 loop spans 15 amino acids. Germline-derived CDR1 and CDR2 are SGDLS and YYNGEE. In nucleotides, the CDR3 is TGTGCCAGCAGCCAGGGGGGGGAGCTGATGAAGACCCAGTACTTC. This gives the protein CASSQGGELMKTQYF.

The J gene is TRBJ2-1, the V gene TRBV7-2; D tentatively fits TRBD1 or TRBD2 (5 bases each). Deletions cut 6 bases from V and 11 bases from J, with 17 bases between. CDR1 is SGHTA and CDR2 is FQGNSA in the germline V gene. This CDR3 is built from 13 residues. The CDR3 nucleotides read TGTGCCAGCAGATCCACCGGGACCCCACAGCAGTTCTTC. This translates into CASRSTGTPQQFF.

This chain links TRBV20-1 with TRBJ2-7, with 10 bases identical to TRBD1. From germline, CDR1 is DFQATT and CDR2 SNEGSKA (reference sequence). This CDR3 spans 14 amino acids. With 0 bases clipped from V and 6 bases from J, the junction kept 5 bases outside the gene matches. DNA for the CDR3: TGCAGTGCTAGAGATGAAGGGACAGGGGCCGAGCAGTACGTC. Its protein is CSARDEGTGAEQYV.

In this sample, this clonotype turned up a few times. J is TRBJ2-3 and V is TRBV20-1; 14 nucleotides agree with TRBD2. The length of the CDR3 is 18 residues. V trimming: 1 base; J trimming: 1 base; junction bases outside the gene matches: 7. The germline CDR1 and CDR2 sequences are DFQATT and SNEGSKA (reference sequence). The chain's CDR3 is CSARGGTSGSWGTDTQYF. CDR3 nucleotides: TGCAGTGCTAGAGGCGGGACTAGCGGGAGTTGGGGCACAGATACGCAGTATTTT.

This rearrangement joins TRBV7-9 to TRBJ2-4; D ambiguous. The CDR3 runs 10 residues. CDR1 is SEHNR, CDR2 FQNEAQ, per germline (reference sequence). The ends were cut back, 4 bases at V and 8 bases at J, with 3 bases in the middle. The CDR3 is CASSSDIQYF. DNA of the CDR3: TGTGCCAGCAGCTCAGACATTCAGTACTTC.

V and J are TRBV5-5 and TRBJ1-1; D is unclear. CDR3 length: 11 amino acids. The germline CDR1 and CDR2 sequences are SGHKS and YYEKEE (reference sequence). V was shortened by 6 bases and J by 5 bases, with 8 bases between the two germline ends. The CDR3 loop reads CASTRETEAFF. In DNA form, the CDR3 reads TGTGCCAGCACCCGTGAAACTGAAGCTTTCTTT.

The J gene is TRBJ2-3, the V gene TRBV2; TRBD2 aligns across 7 bases. CDR3 length equals 17 residues. Losses at the gene ends were 0 bases for V and 2 bases for J; bases not matched to a gene: 8. Germline lookup yields CDR1 SNHLY and CDR2 FYNNEI. The CDR3 here is CASSEAKISGYTDTQYF. CDR3 DNA sequence: TGTGCCAGCAGTGAAGCGAAAATTAGCGGGTACACAGATACGCAGTATTTT.

This sequence joins TRBV2 and TRBJ2-4, with D unclear. The ends were cut back, 3 bases at V and 6 bases at J, with 15 bases in the middle. CDR1 and CDR2 (germline): SNHLY, FYNNEI. This CDR3 region has 15 residues. CDR3 DNA: TGTGCCAGCAGTGAGCAGGAGATTTATCGAAACATTCAGTACTTC. This sequence encodes CASSEQEIYRNIQYF. Full variable domain (remainder filled in from reference TRBV2 and TRBJ2-4): EPEVTQTPSHQVTQMGQEVILRCVPISNHLYFYWYRQILGQKVEFLVSFYNNEISEKSEIFDDQFSVERPDGSNFTLKIRSTKLEDSAMYFCASSEQEIYRNIQYFGAGTRLSVL.

The CDR3 bases are TGTGCCAGCAGCTTAGGGCCGGATCTGGCTTTCTTT. The encoded protein is CASSLGPDLAFF. This chain joins TRBV7-2 and TRBJ1-1; D unclear. This CDR3 has 12 amino acids. CDR1 is SGHTA, CDR2 FQGNSA, per germline. The V and J ends lost 1 base and 11 bases respectively, with 11 bases between them. The whole variable domain, remainder taken from reference TRBV7-2 and TRBJ1-1, is GAGVSQSPSNKVTEKGKDVELRCDPISGHTALYWYRQSLGQGLEFLIYFQGNSAPDKSGLPSDRFSAERTGGSVSTLTIQRTQQEDSAVYLCASSLGPDLAFFGQGTRLTVV.

The rearrangement joins TRBV15 to TRBJ2-2; perhaps TRBD2 as D (7 bases). The germline V and J ends were trimmed by 3 bases and 6 bases, with 17 bases remaining between them. The CDR3 extends over 16 amino acids. Germline lookup yields CDR1 LNHNV and CDR2 YYDKDF (reference sequence). CDR3 protein: CATSSVTGGPAGELFF. The CDR3 DNA follows: TGTGCCACCAGCAGCGTTACCGGGGGGCCGGCCGGGGAGCTGTTTTTT.

The chain carries TRBV27 and TRBJ2-3, with 9 nucleotides matching TRBD2. There are 15 residues in the CDR3. The germline CDR1 and CDR2 sequences are MNHEY and SMNVEV (reference sequence). V shed 7 bases and J 2 bases; nucleotides not matched to a gene: 7. CDR3 sequence (DNA): TGTGCCAGCAACCGCGGGGGGGGGGACACAGATACGCAGTATTTT. Protein sequence: CASNRGGGDTDTQYF.

The chain recombines TRBV20-1 with TRBJ2-6, with D possibly being TRBD2 (6 bases). Per the germline V gene, CDR1 is DFQATT and CDR2 is SNEGSKA (reference sequence). Trimming took off 6 bases at V and 4 bases at J, with 10 bases between the two ends. The CDR3 runs 13 residues. CDR3 sequence: CSAPAGGANVLTF. CDR3 in DNA: TGCAGTGCGCCCGCGGGGGGGGCCAACGTCCTGACTTTC.

This chain uses TRBV27 with TRBJ1-2; TRBD1 might be the D (5 bases). The germline gives CDR1 MNHEY, CDR2 SMNVEV (reference sequence). This CDR3 contains 13 residues. V dropped 5 bases and J dropped 5 bases, with 12 bases sitting between them. The CDR3: CASSPLKGYGYTF. The DNA of the CDR3 is TGTGCCAGCAGTCCCCTCAAGGGGTATGGCTACACCTTC.